The 22 T cell receptor beta chains below were found in one sample sequenced in a study of PD-L1 blockade in urothelial cancer. Sequencing was performed with immunoSEQ multiplex PCR; in TCRdb, only in-frame clones are kept and a portion is missing. The sample includes some 100,000 clones, 89% of them seen just once. Time point defined: pretreatment peripheral blood. The sequencing used PBMCs, collected around atezolizumab (anti-PD-L1) treatment. The receptor set was obtained from an elderly woman with urothelial cancer.

V gene TRBV5-1 combines with J gene TRBJ2-7; weak D call: TRBD2 (5 bases). Deletions cut 0 bases from V and 1 base from J, with 11 bases between. CDR1 is SGHRS and CDR2 is YFSETQ in the germline V gene. The CDR3 runs 15 residues. CDR3 nucleotides: TGCGCCAGCAGCTTGGGGACTGGCACATCCTACGAGCAGTACTTC. This translates into CASSLGTGTSYEQYF.

The CDR3 DNA is TGTGCCAGCAGCTTCAACAGTTTGAACTATGGCTACACCTTC. Amino acids: CASSFNSLNYGYTF. The chain recombines TRBV11-2 with TRBJ1-2; D not certain. Trimming cost V 3 bases and J 2 bases, with 10 bases left between them. The CDR3 covers 14 residues. Per germline, CDR1 SGHAT and CDR2 FQNNGV.

This chain joins TRBV6-6 and TRBJ2-5; D is undetermined. Trimming left V 3 bases short and J 3 bases short, with 2 bases between. The germline V gene has CDR1 MNHNY and CDR2 SVGAGI (reference sequence). The CDR3 spans 11 residues. CDR3: CASSYKETQYF. CDR3 nucleotide sequence: TGTGCCAGCAGTTATAAAGAGACCCAGTACTTC.

The rearrangement joins TRBV5-1 to TRBJ1-3, with a possible D match to TRBD1 (5 bases). The CDR3 runs to 14 residues. Deletions cut 5 bases from V and 0 bases from J, with 9 bases between. Germline V gene lookup returns CDR1 SGHRS and CDR2 YFSETQ. The CDR3 is CASREGNSGNTIYF. In nucleotides, the CDR3 is TGCGCCAGCAGGGAGGGGAACTCTGGAAACACCATATATTTT.

In its sample, this clone was seen once. The rearrangement uses TRBV7-9 and TRBJ1-3, with D possibly TRBD1 on 5 matching bases. Germline assignment: CDR1 SEHNR and CDR2 FQNEAQ (reference sequence). Trimming took 4 bases from V and 2 from J, leaving 18 bases between them. There are 17 residues in the CDR3. DNA for the CDR3: TGTGCCAGCAGCTCAACCGACCTGGCAGGGACTGGAAACACCATATATTTT. Its protein is CASSSTDLAGTGNTIYF.

The V gene is TRBV30, the J gene TRBJ2-2; D call uncertain. The V gene's germline CDR1 is GTSNPN and CDR2 SVGIG (reference sequence). The CDR3 contains 12 residues. V lost 2 bases and J 6 bases, leaving 7 bases between the germline ends. This chain's CDR3 is CAWSLSAGELFF. The CDR3 DNA reads TGTGCCTGGAGTTTGTCTGCCGGGGAGCTGTTTTTT.

J is TRBJ2-3 and V is TRBV10-3, with 11 bases that match TRBD2. Trimming at V came to 8 bases and at J to 2 bases, leaving 6 bases not matched to a gene. The CDR3 is 15 amino acids. Germline CDR1 reads ENHRY; CDR2 reads SYGVKD. The CDR3 DNA follows: TGTGCCATCTCCTTAGCGGGAGGGCCCACAGATACGCAGTATTTT. Its protein is CAISLAGGPTDTQYF.

In this sample, this clone turned up once. The V and J genes are TRBV20-1 and TRBJ1-1; no firm D call. Deletions cut 2 bases from V and 4 bases from J, with 5 bases between. Germline V gene lookup returns CDR1 DFQATT and CDR2 SNEGSKA (reference sequence). The CDR3 is 11 amino acids. The CDR3 reads CSARTRTEAFF. The CDR3 bases are TGCAGTGCTAGAACTCGCACTGAAGCTTTCTTT.

The rearrangement links TRBV27 to TRBJ1-2, with TRBD1 identical over 9 bases. The CDR3 sequence is 14 residues long. With 5 bases clipped from V and 6 bases from J, the junction kept 7 bases outside the gene matches. CDR1 is MNHEY, CDR2 SMNVEV, per germline (reference sequence). CDR3: CASSKQGQGNGYTF. The DNA of the CDR3 is TGTGCCAGCAGTAAGCAGGGACAGGGAAATGGCTACACCTTC.

The genes are TRBV5-1 and TRBJ2-5; D may be TRBD2 (6 bases). Trimming stripped 4 bases from V and 7 bases from J, with 20 bases between. Germline loops: CDR1 SGHRS, CDR2 YFSETQ. The CDR3 is made up of 15 amino acids. CDR3 protein: CASSPGLSVKGTQYF. CDR3 nucleotide sequence: TGCGCCAGCAGCCCGGGACTCTCGGTGAAGGGGACCCAGTACTTC.

The genes are TRBV5-1 and TRBJ2-1, with D possibly TRBD2 on 6 matching bases. Germline V lookup: CDR1 SGHRS, CDR2 YFSETQ. The V end was cut by 0 bases, the J end by 1 base, with 17 bases between. The CDR3 contains 18 residues. CDR3 sequence reads: CASSLGLRRDSSYNEQFF. CDR3 coding DNA: TGCGCCAGCAGCTTGGGTTTGCGCAGGGACTCTTCCTACAATGAGCAGTTCTTC.

The chain is built from TRBV7-3 and TRBJ1-2; D unresolved. Germline V gene data show CDR1 as SGHTA and CDR2 as FQGTGA. The CDR3 sequence is 14 residues long. V lost 4 bases, J lost 6 bases, and 15 bases lay in between. CDR3 sequence reads: CASSSPGLADGYTF. CDR3 nucleotides: TGTGCCAGCAGCTCCCCCGGCCTAGCCGATGGCTACACCTTC.

This clone showed up just once. The gene calls are TRBV28 and TRBJ2-7, with unresolved D. Germline V lookup: CDR1 MDHEN, CDR2 SYDVKM. The CDR3 has 11 amino acids. Trimming took off 5 bases at V and 9 bases at J, with 11 bases between the two ends. The CDR3 reads CASSPNAGQYF. CDR3 sequence (DNA): TGTGCCAGCAGTCCTAATGCCGGGCAGTACTTC.

V gene TRBV30 combines with J gene TRBJ2-7, with 8 bases matching TRBD1. V shed 2 bases, J shed 1 base, and the junction held 4 bases outside the gene matches. This CDR3 comprises 14 residues. CDR1 and CDR2 (germline): GTSNPN, SVGIG (reference sequence). For the CDR3, the DNA is TGTGCCTGGAGTATAAGGACAGGGTCCTACGAGCAGTACTTC. It codes for CAWSIRTGSYEQYF. The full variable domain, its missing parts supplied by reference TRBV30 and TRBJ2-7, is SQTIHQWPATLVQPVGSPLSLECTVEGTSNPNLYWYRQAAGRGLQLLFYSVGIGQISSEVPQNLSASRPQDRQFILSSKKLLLSDSGFYLCAWSIRTGSYEQYFGPGTRLTVT.

The chain uses TRBV5-1 and TRBJ1-1, with 7 nucleotides matching TRBD1. CDR1 SGHRS and CDR2 YFSETQ come from the germline V gene. CDR3 length: 16 amino acids. V lost 3 bases and J lost 1; bases outside the gene matches: 9. CDR3 sequence: CASSWGPRDRNTEAFF. CDR3 bases: TGCGCCAGCAGCTGGGGGCCCCGGGACAGGAACACTGAAGCTTTCTTT.

The chain combines TRBV27 with TRBJ2-2; the match to TRBD2 covers 12 bases. The CDR3 covers 16 residues. Germline CDR1 reads MNHEY; CDR2 reads SMNVEV (reference sequence). The V and J ends lost 6 bases and 7 bases, in that order; junction bases with no gene match: 9. The CDR3 loop is CASRPLAGGLSGELFF. CDR3 coding DNA: TGTGCCAGCAGGCCCCTAGCGGGAGGGCTGAGCGGGGAGCTGTTTTTT.

This clone is a singleton in its sample. The chain is built from TRBV28 and TRBJ2-1; D not resolved. The V gene's germline CDR1 is MDHEN and CDR2 SYDVKM. Trimming pared 10 bases from V and 10 bases from J, leaving 11 bases between. CDR3 size: 10 residues. The CDR3 DNA follows: TGTGCCACCTCACGACTCGAGCAGTTCTTC. Amino acids: CATSRLEQFF.

This chain connects TRBV30 to TRBJ1-3; 7 nucleotides match TRBD1. The V segment lost 3 bases and the J segment 4 bases; nucleotides outside the gene matches: 6. The germline CDR1 and CDR2 sequences are GTSNPN and SVGIG (reference sequence). CDR3 length: 14 residues. This CDR3 reads CAWRAQTGGNTIYF. CDR3 coding DNA: TGTGCCTGGAGGGCCCAGACAGGGGGAAACACCATATATTTT.

This clone was counted a single time. The J gene is TRBJ2-7, the V gene TRBV27; TRBD1 aligns across 8 bases. V dropped 4 bases and J dropped 6; count of bases not matched to a gene: 5. The germline V gene encodes CDR1 MNHEY and CDR2 SMNVEV (reference sequence). This CDR3 is 13 amino acids long. In DNA form, the CDR3 reads TGTGCCAGCAGTTGGGGACAGGAGGGCGAGCAGTACTTC. As protein: CASSWGQEGEQYF.

The chain carries TRBV6-1 and TRBJ1-2; D is unresolved. The CDR3 sequence is 15 residues long. Trimming took 6 bases from V and 4 from J, leaving 18 bases between them. The germline CDR1 and CDR2 sequences are MNHNS and SASEGT. Here the CDR3 DNA reads TGTGCCAGCAGCCCCCTGAGGGCAGAACCCTATGGCTACACCTTC. This translates into CASSPLRAEPYGYTF.

The V call is TRBV25-1, the J call TRBJ2-7; TRBD2 agrees at 8 bases. Germline lookup yields CDR1 MGHDK and CDR2 SYGVNS. V was clipped by 1 base and J by 5 bases; unmatched bases: 7. The CDR3 extends over 15 amino acids. Here the CDR3 reads CASSESRPGGNEQYF. The CDR3 region has the DNA TGTGCCAGCAGTGAATCCCGCCCGGGGGGGAACGAGCAGTACTTC.

The chain is built from TRBV5-1 and TRBJ1-4, with TRBD1 matching 8 bases. The CDR3 has 16 amino acids. CDR1 and CDR2 (germline): SGHRS, YFSETQ. V shed 4 bases and J 7 bases; nucleotides not matched to a gene: 12. CDR3 in DNA: TGCGCCAGCAGCACGATTCAGGGGGCCGGGGGTGAAAAACTGTTTTTT. This gives the protein CASSTIQGAGGEKLFF. The full variable domain, with the rest looked up from reference TRBV5-1 and TRBJ1-4, is KAGVTQTPRYLIKTRGQQVTLSCSPISGHRSVSWYQQTPGQGLQFLFEYFSETQRNKGNFPGRFSGRQFSNSRSEMNVSTLELGDSALYLCASSTIQGAGGEKLFFGSGTQLSVL.